The next 27 T cell receptor beta chains were all read from a single sample in a study of blood T cell repertoires in COVID-19. The data were produced by immunoSEQ multiplex PCR, yet TCRdb's version contains in-frame clones alone and is incomplete. Among approximately 97,000 clones listed, approximately 86% were seen once. The sequenced sample was peripheral blood. These receptors came from an elderly woman with acute or convalescent COVID-19.

The chain has TRBV3-1 (or the pseudogene TRBV3-2) and TRBJ2-7; TRBD2 matches 16 bases. V shed 8 bases and J 6 bases; nucleotides not matched to a gene: 7. Germline CDR1 reads LGHDT; CDR2 reads YNNKEL (reference sequence). CDR3 size: 15 residues. CDR3 bases: TGTGCCAGCCGCCCCGGGACTAGCGGGGGGGGCGAGCAGTACTTC. It translates to CASRPGTSGGGEQYF.

CDR3: CASSLVGLAEETQYF. CDR3 sequence (DNA): TGCGCCAGCAGCTTGGTAGGACTAGCTGAAGAGACCCAGTACTTC. The V call is TRBV5-1, the J call TRBJ2-5; TRBD2 matches at 8 bases. CDR1 is SGHRS, CDR2 YFSETQ, per germline. V lost 0 bases to trimming and J lost 3 bases; unmatched junction nucleotides: 4. CDR3 length: 15 residues.

V is TRBV23-1 and J is TRBJ1-4; TRBD1 might be the D (5 bases). TRBV23-1 counts as an open reading frame of uncertain function. Trimming shortened V by 0 bases and J by 14 bases, and 13 bases separated the two germline ends. The CDR3 has 13 residues. In nucleotides, the CDR3 is TGCGCCAGCAGTCAATCGAAAAAGGGACTGCTGTTTTTT. It codes for CASSQSKKGLLFF.

This chain links TRBV7-3 with TRBJ1-6; D gene unclear. The CDR3 contains 13 residues. The germline V gene encodes CDR1 SGHTA and CDR2 FQGTGA. V lost 8 bases and J lost 0, with 5 bases in between. CDR3 coding DNA: TGTGCCAGCGCGTACTCCTATAATTCACCCCTCCACTTT. This gives the protein CASAYSYNSPLHF.

The chain carries TRBV24-1 and TRBJ1-2; tentatively, D is TRBD1 (6 bases). V lost 8 bases, J lost 2 bases, and 8 bases lay in between. The CDR3 sequence is 12 residues long. From germline, CDR1 is KGHDR and CDR2 SFDVKD. The chain's CDR3 is CATMRGNYGYTF. CDR3 coding DNA: TGTGCCACCATGAGGGGGAACTATGGCTACACCTTC.

CDR3 sequence reads: CASSQNPGLAGGGEQFF. The CDR3, as DNA: TGTGCCAGCAGCCAGAATCCCGGACTAGCGGGGGGCGGGGAGCAGTTCTTC. The chain links TRBV3-1 (or the pseudogene TRBV3-2) to TRBJ2-1; 14 nucleotides line up with TRBD2. The germline V gene has CDR1 LGHDT and CDR2 YNNKEL (reference sequence). Trimming took 3 bases from V and 10 from J; bases not matched to a gene: 11. CDR3 length: 17 amino acids.

The V gene is TRBV9, the J gene TRBJ2-1; 8 bases fit TRBD1. Germline lookup yields CDR1 SGDLS and CDR2 YYNGEE. The length of the CDR3 is 16 residues. The V and J ends lost 0 bases and 4 bases, in that order; junction bases with no gene match: 6. The CDR3, as DNA: TGTGCCAGCAGCGTAGAATCCAGGGGGCGATACAATGAGCAGTTCTTC. Protein sequence: CASSVESRGRYNEQFF.

The CDR3 DNA sequence: TGCGCCAGCAGTGAGATGAAGGGGGGGGGCCTCAACCAGTACTTC. Amino acids: CASSEMKGGGLNQYF. This sequence joins TRBV10-2 and TRBJ2-5; perhaps TRBD2 as D (7 bases). CDR1 WSHSY and CDR2 SAAADI come from the germline V gene. Trimming cost V 2 bases and J 10 bases, with 20 bases left between them. The CDR3 loop spans 15 amino acids.

The chain is built from TRBV6-1 and TRBJ1-5; 8 bases line up with TRBD1. V lost 3 bases and J lost 3; bases outside the gene matches: 10. The CDR3 runs 17 residues. The germline CDR1 and CDR2 sequences are MNHNS and SASEGT. CDR3 sequence: CASSEGVRTGFNQPQHF. The CDR3 bases are TGTGCCAGCAGTGAGGGGGTGAGGACAGGGTTCAATCAGCCCCAGCATTTT.

The chain links TRBV2 to TRBJ2-7; 12 nucleotides match TRBD2. V was pared by 6 bases and J by 4 bases, with 4 bases of the junction left unmatched. CDR1 and CDR2 (germline): SNHLY, FYNNEI. The CDR3 runs 14 residues. The CDR3 protein is CASRGGLAGYEQYF. CDR3 coding DNA: TGTGCCAGCAGGGGAGGACTAGCGGGGTACGAGCAGTACTTC.

The V and J genes are TRBV9 and TRBJ1-4; TRBD1 is a possible D gene (5 bases). V was shortened by 2 bases and J by 4 bases, with 12 bases between the two germline ends. CDR1 SGDLS and CDR2 YYNGEE come from the germline V gene. The CDR3 has 15 amino acids. DNA of the CDR3: TGTGCCAGCAGCGTGGGGCTGATCGGTAATGAAAAACTGTTTTTT. Residues: CASSVGLIGNEKLFF.

This clone was detected only a few times. The chain combines TRBV9 with TRBJ2-3; maybe TRBD1 (5 bases). The germline V and J ends were trimmed by 4 bases and 5 bases, with 20 bases remaining between them. Germline loops: CDR1 SGDLS, CDR2 YYNGEE. The CDR3 sequence is 16 residues long. The CDR3 nucleotides read TGTGCCAGCAGCCCAGCCGGTGGCAGGGTCGGAGATACGCAGTATTTT. The encoded protein is CASSPAGGRVGDTQYF.

The chain recombines TRBV18 with TRBJ1-1; no definite D call. The CDR3 is 16 residues long. The germline CDR1 and CDR2 sequences are KGHSH and LQKENI. V was shortened by 3 bases and J by 0 bases, with 14 bases between the two germline ends. The CDR3 region has the DNA TGTGCCAGCTCACCCCCCCTACAGCGGATGAACACTGAAGCTTTCTTT. Amino acids: CASSPPLQRMNTEAFF.

This clone was recorded a few times. The V gene is TRBV18, the J gene TRBJ1-2; possibly TRBD1 for D (5 bases). This CDR3 region has 14 residues. The germline V and J ends were trimmed by 2 bases and 2 bases, with 9 bases remaining between them. Germline V gives CDR1 KGHSH, CDR2 LQKENI. Here the CDR3 reads CASSPTRANYGYTF. CDR3 DNA sequence: TGTGCCAGCTCACCAACCAGGGCCAACTATGGCTACACCTTC.

A single count supports this clone. This chain uses TRBV7-3 with TRBJ1-1; D not certain. Trimming stripped 2 bases from V and 0 bases from J, with 7 bases between. This CDR3 is built from 14 residues. Germline V CDR1 and CDR2: SGHTA, FQGTGA. This CDR3 reads CASSLSSVNTEAFF. DNA of the CDR3: TGTGCCAGCAGCTTATCTTCTGTGAACACTGAAGCTTTCTTT.

The chain carries TRBV29-1 and TRBJ2-5; no clear D gene. The V end was cut by 7 bases, the J end by 6 bases, with 9 bases between. The CDR3 contains 10 residues. Germline V gene lookup returns CDR1 SQVTM and CDR2 ANQGSEA. The CDR3 here is CSAEVKTQYF. CDR3 DNA sequence: TGCAGCGCAGAGGTGAAGACCCAGTACTTC.

This chain links TRBV7-9 with TRBJ1-2; 12 bases map to TRBD1. With V trimmed by 1 base and J by 1 base, 1 base remained unmatched. This CDR3 is built from 16 residues. The germline gives CDR1 SEHNR, CDR2 FQNEAQ (reference sequence). The CDR3 sequence is CASSLGDRGLNYGYTF. The CDR3 nucleotides read TGTGCCAGCAGCTTAGGGGACAGGGGGCTTAACTATGGCTACACCTTC.

The genes are TRBV6-1 and TRBJ1-1, with D maybe TRBD1 (5 bases). CDR1 is MNHNS, CDR2 SASEGT, per germline. This CDR3 is 16 amino acids long. The ends were cut back, 0 bases at V and 8 bases at J, with 19 bases in the middle. This CDR3 is CASSEALSGGNTEAFF. The CDR3 coding sequence is TGTGCCAGCAGTGAAGCGCTTTCGGGGGGGAATACCGAAGCTTTCTTT.

V and J are TRBV2 and TRBJ2-7; D may be TRBD1 (5 bases). V was cut by 3 bases and J by 3 bases, with 6 bases left in between. Germline loops: CDR1 SNHLY, CDR2 FYNNEI. The CDR3 runs to 12 residues. The CDR3 region has the DNA TGTGCCAGCAGTGATGACAGCTACGAGCAGTACTTC. This codes for CASSDDSYEQYF.

This clone has only one observation. The chain carries TRBV5-1 and TRBJ1-5; 7 nucleotides agree with TRBD1. Germline lookup yields CDR1 SGHRS and CDR2 YFSETQ. This CDR3 contains 13 residues. Trimming took 5 bases from V and 7 from J; bases not matched to a gene: 6. The CDR3, as DNA: TGCGCCAGCAGTGACAGGGTAGGCCAGCCCCAGCATTTT. Encoded protein: CASSDRVGQPQHF.

This chain links TRBV11-2 with TRBJ1-2; D is possibly TRBD1 (5 bases). Germline V gene sequence: CDR1 SGHAT, CDR2 FQNNGV. CDR3 length equals 15 residues. V was trimmed by 1 base and J by 6 bases, leaving 15 bases between them. The CDR3 region is CASSLAQGAANGYTF. The CDR3 DNA follows: TGTGCCAGCAGCTTAGCTCAAGGGGCGGCGAATGGCTACACCTTC. The full variable domain, completed using reference TRBV11-2 and TRBJ1-2, is EAGVAQSPRYKIIEKRQSVAFWCNPISGHATLYWYQQILGQGPKLLIQFQNNGVVDDSQLPKDRFSAERLKGVDSTLKIQPAKLEDSAVYLCASSLAQGAANGYTFGSGTRLTVV.

This chain joins TRBV6-1 and TRBJ1-2, with D uncertain. Trimming left V 4 bases short and J 7 bases short, with 25 bases between. The CDR3 is 17 amino acids. Germline V lookup: CDR1 MNHNS, CDR2 SASEGT. CDR3 bases: TGTGCCAGCAGTGGGCCTCAGTGGGCAATGGTTGGTATTGGCTACACCTTC. It translates to CASSGPQWAMVGIGYTF.

The CDR3 sequence: CASSLSPYRWLDTGELFF. CDR3 in DNA: TGTGCCAGCAGCTTGTCCCCCTATAGATGGTTAGACACCGGGGAGCTGTTTTTT. V and J are TRBV5-5 and TRBJ2-2; D is unresolved. The germline gives CDR1 SGHKS, CDR2 YYEKEE (reference sequence). This CDR3 has 18 residues. V was trimmed by 1 base and J by 3 bases, leaving 19 bases between them.

This chain's CDR3 is CASIGPGQGDDEQYF. CDR3 bases: TGTGCCAGTATTGGGCCGGGACAGGGGGACGACGAGCAGTACTTC. The chain is built from TRBV19 and TRBJ2-7; TRBD1 matches at 11 bases. Germline V gene lookup returns CDR1 LNHDA and CDR2 SQIVND (reference sequence). The CDR3 consists of 15 residues. Trimming at V came to 7 bases and at J to 5 bases, leaving 10 bases not matched to a gene. Drawing the rest from reference TRBV19 and TRBJ2-7, the complete variable domain is DGGITQSPKYLFRKEGQNVTLSCEQNLNHDAMYWYRQDPGQGLRLIYYSQIVNDFQKGDIAEGYSVSREKKESFPLTVTSAQKNPTAFYLCASIGPGQGDDEQYFGPGTRLTVT.

This clone was detected once. J is TRBJ2-3 and V is TRBV28; D is possibly TRBD1 (6 bases). The CDR3 extends over 15 amino acids. Trimming stripped 7 bases from V and 0 bases from J, with 14 bases between. Germline V CDR1 and CDR2: MDHEN, SYDVKM. CDR3 bases: TGTGCCAGCACTCCAACAGGGATTAGCACAGATACGCAGTATTTT. It is translated as CASTPTGISTDTQYF.

The rearrangement joins TRBV9 to TRBJ1-5, with D perhaps TRBD1 (6 bases). The CDR3 covers 15 residues. V was pared by 4 bases and J by 4 bases, with 15 bases between. From germline, CDR1 is SGDLS and CDR2 YYNGEE. The CDR3 loop is CASSLEGGWNQPQHF. In DNA form, the CDR3 reads TGTGCCAGCAGCCTGGAGGGGGGGTGGAATCAGCCCCAGCATTTT.

This chain uses TRBV7-3 with TRBJ2-2; maybe TRBD1 (5 bases). Trimming left V 2 bases short and J 7 bases short, with 11 bases between. CDR3 length: 14 residues. The germline CDR1 and CDR2 sequences are SGHTA and FQGTGA. The CDR3 protein is CASSLLGLVGELFF. Written as DNA, the CDR3 is TGTGCCAGCAGCTTATTGGGGCTGGTCGGGGAGCTGTTTTTT.